These T cell receptor beta chains were read from a single sample in a study of CD8 T cells in ankylosing spondylitis. Each CDR3 protein is one row after TCRdb ran MiXCR on the 5' RACE reads. The top ten hold around a third of the sample, which has approximately 140,000 distinct CDR3 sequences, over 15% seen once. Material for sequencing was blood, either unsorted or a sorted T cell fraction (not recorded which). Receptor source: a male donor with ankylosing spondylitis. Both conserved end residues are part of each CDR3. A D gene is named only where the DNA matches it firmly. Size is omitted from some rows. Given values are once, few, many or a class for expanded clones.

size: -; D: -; V: TRBV27; J: TRBJ2-5; DNA: TGTGCCAGCAGTTCATCGATGGAGGGGCAAGAGACCCAGTACTTC; CDR3: CASSSSMEGQETQYF
size: once; D: TRBD2; V: TRBV7-8; J: TRBJ2-3; DNA: TGTGCCAGCAGCTTGGGACTAGCGGGAGAAGATACGCAGTATTTT; CDR3: CASSLGLAGEDTQYF
size: -; D: -; V: TRBV19; J: TRBJ2-2; DNA: TGTGCCAGTAGTGCCGCACGGGTAGCGGTATACACCGGGGAGCTGTTTTTT; CDR3: CASSAARVAVYTGELFF
size: -; D: -; V: TRBV3-1; J: TRBJ1-4; DNA: TGTGCCAGCAGCCAAGAATTCTCAACTAATGAAAAACTGTTTTTT; CDR3: CASSQEFSTNEKLFF
size: -; D: TRBD1; V: TRBV29-1; J: TRBJ2-3; DNA: TGCAGCGCGGACCCGGACAGGGGAATTAGAGATACGCAGTATTTT; CDR3: CSADPDRGIRDTQYF
size: few; D: TRBD1; V: TRBV4-1; J: TRBJ2-1; DNA: TGCGCCAGCAGCCAAGTCCACAGGGGGGATTTGAATGAGCAGTTCTTC; CDR3: CASSQVHRGDLNEQFF
size: few; D: -; V: TRBV29-1; J: TRBJ2-3; DNA: TGCAGCGCCCCAGGGGATACGCAGTATTTT; CDR3: CSAPGDTQYF
size: -; D: TRBD2; V: TRBV5-1; J: TRBJ2-7; DNA: TGCGCCAGCAGCTTGTACGTGGGGACTAGCGACAACGAGCAGTACTTC; CDR3: CASSLYVGTSDNEQYF
size: many; D: TRBD1; V: TRBV11-2; J: TRBJ1-1; DNA: TGTGCCAGCAGCTTACTCTACCCCGGGACAGGGGGCACTGAAGCTTTCTTT; CDR3: CASSLLYPGTGGTEAFF
size: few; D: TRBD2; V: TRBV28; J: TRBJ2-7; DNA: TGTGCCGTGAGGGAGGGCGGTCACTACGAGCAGTACTTC; CDR3: CAVREGGHYEQYF
size: few; D: TRBD1; V: TRBV7-6; J: TRBJ1-1; DNA: TGTGCCAGCAGCTTAGAGACAGGGTCTGAAGCTTTCTTT; CDR3: CASSLETGSEAFF
size: many; D: -; V: TRBV20-1; J: TRBJ1-1; DNA: TGCAGTGCTAGAGACCCACAGAACACTGAAGCTTTCTTT; CDR3: CSARDPQNTEAFF
size: few; D: -; V: TRBV5-3; J: TRBJ1-3; DNA: TGTGCCAGAAGGACGGTGAGCTCTGGAAACACCATATATTTT; CDR3: CARRTVSSGNTIYF
size: many; D: TRBD2; V: TRBV29-1; J: TRBJ2-1; DNA: TGCAGCGTTGAGGGGTGGACTAGCGGGACCAATGAGCAGTTCTTC; CDR3: CSVEGWTSGTNEQFF
size: few; D: -; V: TRBV7-9; J: TRBJ2-1; DNA: TGTGCCAGCAACGGTGAGCAGTTCTTC; CDR3: CASNGEQFF
size: -; D: -; V: TRBV12-5; J: TRBJ2-3; DNA: TGTGCTAGTGGTTTGGACACGTCCAGGGAAGATACGCAGTATTTT; CDR3: CASGLDTSREDTQYF
size: -; D: TRBD2; V: TRBV27; J: TRBJ2-1; DNA: TGTGCCAGCAGTTTGGGACTAGCGTCCTTTAATGAGCAGTTCTTC; CDR3: CASSLGLASFNEQFF
size: few; D: TRBD2; V: TRBV7-3; J: TRBJ2-3; DNA: TGTGCCAGCAGCTTCGGTCTAGCGGGAGCCCCGTCGATCAACACAGATACGCAGTATTTT; CDR3: CASSFGLAGAPSINTDTQYF
size: -; D: -; V: TRBV27; J: TRBJ2-7; DNA: TGTGCCAGCAGTTTAGGTCTATCGGGGGTCGAGCAGTACTTC; CDR3: CASSLGLSGVEQYF
size: -; D: -; V: TRBV28; J: TRBJ2-7; DNA: TGTGCCAGCAGTTGGCGGGCTTTCTACGAGCAGTACTTC; CDR3: CASSWRAFYEQYF
size: few; D: -; V: TRBV27; J: TRBJ2-1; DNA: TGTGCCAGCACCAGGGCCAGTTCGAATGAGCAGTTCTTC; CDR3: CASTRASSNEQFF
size: few; D: -; V: TRBV28; J: TRBJ1-2; DNA: TGTGCCAGCAGTTTTCCGGCCCACTATGGCTACACCTTC; CDR3: CASSFPAHYGYTF
size: -; D: -; V: TRBV3-1; J: TRBJ2-1; DNA: TGTGCCAGCAGCCAAGAAGGGCTCATCTACAATGAGCAGTTCTTC; CDR3: CASSQEGLIYNEQFF
size: -; D: -; V: TRBV3-1; J: TRBJ2-5; DNA: TGTGCCAGCACCCGGACGTACATCGACGGGACCCAGTACTTC; CDR3: CASTRTYIDGTQYF
size: -; D: -; V: TRBV24-1; J: TRBJ2-2; DNA: TGTGCCACCAGTGATTTACAGGACACCACCGGGGAGCTGTTTTTT; CDR3: CATSDLQDTTGELFF
size: -; D: TRBD1; V: TRBV27; J: TRBJ1-6; DNA: TGTGCCACCCGGGACAGGGGGTTCCCCCTCCACTTT; CDR3: CATRDRGFPLHF
size: -; D: TRBD1; V: TRBV4-1; J: TRBJ2-3; DNA: TGCGCCAGCAGCCTTTGGACAGGGGATACAGATACGCAGTATTTT; CDR3: CASSLWTGDTDTQYF
size: -; D: -; V: TRBV24-1; J: TRBJ2-1; DNA: TGTGCCACCAGTGACTCTAATTCTGAGCAGTTCTTC; CDR3: CATSDSNSEQFF
size: -; D: -; V: TRBV29-1; J: TRBJ2-3; DNA: TGCAGCGTGAAAACGCCTTCCGTGAGTGCTGGCACTTCCAGCACAGATACGCAGTATTTT; CDR3: CSVKTPSVSAGTSSTDTQYF
size: few; D: -; V: TRBV5-1; J: TRBJ2-5; DNA: TGCGCCAGCAGCTTGGGGCCAGTAGAAGAGACCCAGTACTTC; CDR3: CASSLGPVEETQYF
size: -; D: -; V: TRBV27; J: TRBJ2-1; DNA: TGTGCCAGCAGTTTATTTGGGGGAAACTCCTACAATGAGCAGTTCTTC; CDR3: CASSLFGGNSYNEQFF